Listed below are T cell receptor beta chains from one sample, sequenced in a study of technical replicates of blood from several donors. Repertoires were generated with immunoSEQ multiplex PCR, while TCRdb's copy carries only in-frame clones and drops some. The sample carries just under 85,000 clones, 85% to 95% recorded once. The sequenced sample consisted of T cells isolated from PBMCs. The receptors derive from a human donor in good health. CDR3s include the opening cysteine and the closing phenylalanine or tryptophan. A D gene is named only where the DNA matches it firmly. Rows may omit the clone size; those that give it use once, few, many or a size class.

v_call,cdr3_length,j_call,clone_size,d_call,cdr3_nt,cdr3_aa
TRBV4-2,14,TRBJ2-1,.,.,TGTGCCAGCCGGCAGGGTAGCTCCTACAATGAGCAGTTCTTC,CASRQGSSYNEQFF
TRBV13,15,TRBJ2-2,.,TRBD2,TGTGCCAGCAGCGTGACTAGCGGGTTACTTGGGGAGCTGTTTTTT,CASSVTSGLLGELFF
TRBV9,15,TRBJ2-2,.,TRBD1,TGTGCCAGCAGCTTTGGGGGACAGTTACCCGGGGAGCTGTTTTTT,CASSFGGQLPGELFF
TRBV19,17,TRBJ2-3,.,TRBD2,TGTGCCAGTAGTATATTTCAAGCGGGAGGGCACACAGATACGCAGTATTTT,CASSIFQAGGHTDTQYF
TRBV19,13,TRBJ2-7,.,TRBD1,TGTGCCAGTTCGGACAGGGTAGCCTACGAGCAGTACTTC,CASSDRVAYEQYF
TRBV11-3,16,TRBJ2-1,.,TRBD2,TGTGCCAGCAGCTCGACTTGGACTAGCGGGAGAGATGAGCAGTTCTTC,CASSSTWTSGRDEQFF
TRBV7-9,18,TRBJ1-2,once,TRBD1,TGTGCCAGCAGCTCGGACGTCGGGACAGCCATCGGGAGCTATGGCTACACCTTC,CASSSDVGTAIGSYGYTF
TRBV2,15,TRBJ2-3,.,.,TGTGCCAGCAGTGAACGAGCGGCAGACACAGATACGCAGTATTTT,CASSERAADTDTQYF
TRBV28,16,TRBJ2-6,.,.,TGTGCCAGCAGTCCCCCCAGAGGTACTGGGGCCAACGTCCTGACTTTC,CASSPPRGTGANVLTF
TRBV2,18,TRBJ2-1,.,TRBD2,TGTGCCAGCATCGGACTAGCGGGAGGCTACTTCTCCTACAATGAGCAGTTCTTC,CASIGLAGGYFSYNEQFF
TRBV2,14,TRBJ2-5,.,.,TGTGCCAGCAGGATGGGCGGGGAGTACGAGACCCAGTACTTC,CASRMGGEYETQYF
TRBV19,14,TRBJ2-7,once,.,TGTGCCAGTAGTATTAATCAGGGGCCCTACGAGCAGTACTTC,CASSINQGPYEQYF
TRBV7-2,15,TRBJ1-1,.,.,TGTGCCAGCAGCTTAGTCGGGGAAGGGGGCACTGAAGCTTTCTTT,CASSLVGEGGTEAFF
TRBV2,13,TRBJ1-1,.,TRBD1,TGTGCCAGCGACGGACAGGGAAACACTGAAGCTTTCTTT,CASDGQGNTEAFF
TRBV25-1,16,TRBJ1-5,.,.,TGTGCCAGCAGTGTGGAGAGGCAGCCTAGCAATCAGCCCCAGCATTTT,CASSVERQPSNQPQHF
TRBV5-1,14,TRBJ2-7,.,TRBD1,TGCGCCAGCAGCTCCTCGGGACAGACCTACGAGCAGTACTTC,CASSSSGQTYEQYF
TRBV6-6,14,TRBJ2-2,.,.,TGTGCCAGCAGCCCCCCCTCTAGTCCCGGGGAGCTGTTTTTT,CASSPPSSPGELFF
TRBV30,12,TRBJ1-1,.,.,TGTGCCTGGGGCAGTCTGCCCCCTGAAGCTTTCTTT,CAWGSLPPEAFF
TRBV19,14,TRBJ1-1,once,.,TGTGCCAGTAATTCGGGGAGGATGCACACTGAAGCTTTCTTT,CASNSGRMHTEAFF
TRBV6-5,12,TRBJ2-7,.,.,TGTGCCAGCAGCTGGACGCAGGGGGAGCAGTACTTC,CASSWTQGEQYF
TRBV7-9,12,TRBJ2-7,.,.,TGTGCCAGCAGCTCCTCAGTCCACGAGCAGTACTTC,CASSSSVHEQYF
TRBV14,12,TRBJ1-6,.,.,TGTGCCAGTCAGGGATTGAATTCACCCCTCCACTTT,CASQGLNSPLHF
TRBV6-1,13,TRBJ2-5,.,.,TGTGCCAGCAGTGTCGCCGGCCAAGAGACCCAGTACTTC,CASSVAGQETQYF
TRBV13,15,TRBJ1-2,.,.,TGTGCCAGCAGCTTCTCAGGCCGTGACATCTATGGCTACACCTTC,CASSFSGRDIYGYTF
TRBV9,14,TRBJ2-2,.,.,TGTGCCAGCAGGTACAGGGTGAACACCGGGGAGCTGTTTTTT,CASRYRVNTGELFF
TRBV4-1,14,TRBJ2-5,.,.,TGCGCCAGCAGCCCTGAGCGGCCCCAAGAGACCCAGTACTTC,CASSPERPQETQYF
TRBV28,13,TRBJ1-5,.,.,TGTGCCAGCAGTTCACCAGGGGATCAGCCCCAGCATTTT,CASSSPGDQPQHF
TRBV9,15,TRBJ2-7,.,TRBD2,TGTGCCAGCAGCGCAGGACTAGCGGGAGATACCGAGCAGTACTTC,CASSAGLAGDTEQYF
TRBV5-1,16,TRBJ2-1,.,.,TGCGCCAGCAGCCCGACGACGGCAGGGGGGTACAATGAGCAGTTCTTC,CASSPTTAGGYNEQFF
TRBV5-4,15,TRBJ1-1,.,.,TGTGCCACCGAAGCCGGGGGACGGATGAACACTGAAGCTTTCTTT,CATEAGGRMNTEAFF
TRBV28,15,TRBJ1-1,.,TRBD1,TGTGCCAGTTACCCCCGGGACAGGGTCCTTCTTGAAGCTTTCTTT,CASYPRDRVLLEAFF
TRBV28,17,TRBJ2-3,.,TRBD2,TGTGCCAGCAGTCACCAGGGAGGGAGGTCGCACACAGATACGCAGTATTTT,CASSHQGGRSHTDTQYF
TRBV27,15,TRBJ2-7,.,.,TGTGCCAGCAGTCCCTTGAGGGGGGGGACCTACGAGCAGTACTTC,CASSPLRGGTYEQYF
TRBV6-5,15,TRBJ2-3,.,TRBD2,TGTGCCAGCAGCCCACTAGCGGGAGTGGTAGATACGCAGTATTTT,CASSPLAGVVDTQYF
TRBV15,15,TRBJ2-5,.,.,TGTGCCACCAGCAGAGATCGAGTAAATCAAGAGACCCAGTACTTC,CATSRDRVNQETQYF
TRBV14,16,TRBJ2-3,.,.,TGTGCCAGCAGCCAAGCCCTAAGGGGATACACAGATACGCAGTATTTT,CASSQALRGYTDTQYF
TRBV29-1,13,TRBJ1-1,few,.,TGCAGCGTTGGGCTCGGGGGGAACACTGAAGCTTTCTTT,CSVGLGGNTEAFF
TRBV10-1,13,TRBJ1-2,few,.,TGCGCCAGCAGTCAGGGGTTATCCTATGGCTACACCTTC,CASSQGLSYGYTF
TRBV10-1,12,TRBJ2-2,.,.,TGCGCCAGCAAGGGGTCCACCGGGGAGCTGTTTTTT,CASKGSTGELFF
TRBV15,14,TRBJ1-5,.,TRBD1,TGTGCCACCAGCCGGGACAGTCGCAATCAGCCCCAGCATTTT,CATSRDSRNQPQHF
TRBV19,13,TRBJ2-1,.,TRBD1,TGTGCCAGTAGTAGCCAACAGGGGACTGAGCAGTTCTTC,CASSSQQGTEQFF
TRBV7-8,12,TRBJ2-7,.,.,TGTGCCAGCAGCCGGACAGCTTACGAGCAGTACTTC,CASSRTAYEQYF
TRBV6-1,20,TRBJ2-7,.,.,TGTGCCAGCAGTGAACCAAGCAGTGAACCCTTGGGCAGGGGTTCCTACGAGCAGTACTTC,CASSEPSSEPLGRGSYEQYF
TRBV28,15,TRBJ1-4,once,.,TGTGCCAGCAGTTTGTATTCGAGCAGGGATGAAAAACTGTTTTTT,CASSLYSSRDEKLFF
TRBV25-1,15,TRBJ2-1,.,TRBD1,TGTGCCAGCAGGCCCCGAGGGGACAGGATGAGAAAGCAGTTCTTC,CASRPRGDRMRKQFF